A single sample is the source of the 30 T cell receptor beta chains below, sequenced in a study of Ad26.COV2.S vaccination and SARS-CoV-2 variants. Treatment described: around 19 received Ad26.COV2.S at low or high dose, single or two shots; a few received placebo; per-sample allocation not given. Day 63 following the first vaccine or placebo injection was when the samples were taken. Profiling relied on immunoSEQ multiplex PCR, and the TCRdb table lists in-frame clones only, not all of them. The sample carries about 480,000 clones, 87% recorded once. Material: peripheral blood, obtained in a trial of Ad26.COV2.S vaccine versus placebo. These receptors originate from a person aged 18-65 years who received the Ad26.COV2.S COVID-19 vaccine or a placebo.

This chain connects TRBV5-1 to TRBJ2-7; 9 positions match TRBD1. Germline loops: CDR1 SGHRS, CDR2 YFSETQ. The V gene end was trimmed by 4 bases and the J gene end by 0 bases; junction bases not matched to a gene: 8. The length of the CDR3 is 16 residues. CDR3 protein: CASSREGQGSSYEQYF. Here the CDR3 DNA reads TGCGCCAGCAGCAGGGAAGGACAGGGGAGCTCCTACGAGCAGTACTTC.

The rearrangement uses TRBV19 and TRBJ1-2; a weak D match, TRBD1 (6 bases). Germline CDR1 LNHDA, CDR2 SQIVND (reference sequence). The ends were cut back, 3 bases at V and 8 bases at J, with 10 bases in the middle. This CDR3 comprises 12 residues. The CDR3 bases are TGTGCCAGTAGTATCGACAGGCTCGGCTACACCTTC. Residues: CASSIDRLGYTF.

This clone was recorded only once. V usage is TRBV9 and J usage is TRBJ1-1, with D uncertain. With 4 bases removed from V and 2 bases from J, the gap between germline ends came to 12 bases. The germline gives CDR1 SGDLS, CDR2 YYNGEE. This CDR3 spans 14 amino acids. CDR3 protein: CASSPSGRNTEAFF. DNA for the CDR3: TGTGCCAGCAGCCCTTCCGGCCGAAACACTGAAGCTTTCTTT.

Written as DNA, the CDR3 is TGTGCCACGGCGGGGGTCTACAATGAGCAGTTCTTC. Translation: CATAGVYNEQFF. The chain employs TRBV24-1 and TRBJ2-1, with 7 bases that match TRBD2. Germline V CDR1 and CDR2: KGHDR, SFDVKD. The CDR3 contains 12 residues. J gave up 3 bases and V 10 bases, and 2 bases lay outside the gene matches.

This chain joins TRBV7-3 and TRBJ1-1; D remains ambiguous. The CDR3 has 13 residues. V shed 6 bases and J shed 1 base, with 9 bases lying between them. Germline V gene lookup returns CDR1 SGHTA and CDR2 FQGTGA. The CDR3 sequence is CASSLAGNTEAFF. The CDR3, as DNA: TGTGCCAGCAGTTTAGCGGGGAACACTGAAGCTTTCTTT.

The chain links TRBV2 to TRBJ2-3; 7 nucleotides match TRBD2. This CDR3 comprises 15 residues. With 4 bases clipped from V and 0 bases from J, the junction kept 4 bases outside the gene matches. CDR1 and CDR2 from the germline V gene are SNHLY and FYNNEI. The CDR3 DNA sequence: TGTGCCAGCAGTGCTGAGCGGGGAAGCACAGATACGCAGTATTTT. This gives the protein CASSAERGSTDTQYF.

J is TRBJ1-6 and V is TRBV7-2, with TRBD1 identical over 10 bases. CDR1 and CDR2 from the germline V gene are SGHTA and FQGNSA. V shed 2 bases, J shed 7 bases, and the junction held 5 bases outside the gene matches. The CDR3 length is 16 residues. The CDR3 DNA reads as TGTGCCAGCAGCTTATCGGGACAGGGGCGCAATTCACCCCTCCACTTT. Translating it yields CASSLSGQGRNSPLHF.

The chain couples TRBV6-5 to TRBJ1-6; D is possibly TRBD1 (6 bases). The CDR3 spans 12 residues. Germline V gene lookup returns CDR1 MNHEY and CDR2 SVGAGI. V was clipped by 6 bases and J by 11 bases, with 11 bases between them. CDR3 DNA sequence: TGTGCCAGCAGCTATACAGGGACACCCCTCCACTTT. Translation gives CASSYTGTPLHF.

This clone was observed once. The same CDR3 can be traced to other DNA sequences in this sample. The J gene is TRBJ1-6, the V gene TRBV12-3 or TRBV12-4; no clear D. The length of the CDR3 is 9 residues. The V end was cut by 6 bases, the J end by 13 bases, with 4 bases between. CDR3 sequence reads: CASSPPLHF. The CDR3 DNA follows: TGTGCCAGCAGCCCCCCCCTCCACTTT.

This clone was seen only once. This chain uses TRBV4-3 with TRBJ1-2; 9 bases align to TRBD1. CDR1 is LGHNA and CDR2 is YSLEER in the germline V gene. There are 15 residues in the CDR3. The V gene end was trimmed by 2 bases and the J gene end by 4 bases; junction bases not matched to a gene: 5. This CDR3 is CASSQTGGSGYGYTF. The CDR3 region has the DNA TGCGCCAGCAGCCAAACAGGGGGCAGCGGCTATGGCTACACCTTC.

This rearrangement joins TRBV6-2 or TRBV6-3 to TRBJ1-1, with TRBD1 identical over 7 bases. Germline values: CDR1 MNHEY, CDR2 SVGEGT. This CDR3 is built from 16 residues. V gave up 5 bases and J gave up 4 bases; unmatched junction bases: 13. The CDR3 region is CASSAETGSGGTEAFF. The CDR3 DNA is TGTGCCAGCAGTGCCGAGACAGGGTCGGGGGGCACTGAAGCTTTCTTT.

V gene TRBV7-6 combines with J gene TRBJ1-1, with D uncertain. CDR3 length: 14 amino acids. The V and J ends lost 3 bases and 1 base respectively, with 9 bases between them. The germline V gene encodes CDR1 SGHVS and CDR2 FNYEAQ. In DNA form, the CDR3 reads TGTGCCAGCAGCTTGAACCCGAAGAACACTGAAGCTTTCTTT. The encoded protein is CASSLNPKNTEAFF.

V and J are TRBV5-1 and TRBJ2-3; 10 nucleotides agree with TRBD2. CDR1 SGHRS and CDR2 YFSETQ come from the germline V gene. The J segment lost 0 bases and the V segment lost 5 bases, leaving 3 bases of the junction unmatched. The CDR3 is 15 amino acids. CDR3 DNA sequence: TGCGCCAGCAGTTTGACTAGCGGGAGCACAGATACGCAGTATTTT. Protein sequence: CASSLTSGSTDTQYF.

The V call is TRBV11-2, the J call TRBJ1-5; D ambiguous. V was shortened by 1 base and J by 4 bases, with 5 bases between the two germline ends. The CDR3 extends over 13 amino acids. Germline loops: CDR1 SGHAT, CDR2 FQNNGV. The CDR3 region has the DNA TGTGCCAGCAGCTTAGCGTGGAATCAGCCCCAGCATTTT. Translating it yields CASSLAWNQPQHF.

The rearrangement joins TRBV14 to TRBJ1-1; D gene unclear. This CDR3 comprises 12 residues. Between the trimmed V and J ends, which lost 0 bases and 10 bases, there was a span of 9 bases. Germline values: CDR1 SGHDN, CDR2 FVKESK. CDR3 sequence reads: CASSQEAGGAFF. For the CDR3, the DNA is TGTGCCAGCAGCCAAGAAGCCGGAGGAGCTTTCTTT.

This chain joins TRBV7-9 and TRBJ1-5; 7 bases align to TRBD1. The germline gives CDR1 SEHNR, CDR2 FQNEAQ (reference sequence). The length of the CDR3 is 16 residues. V trimming: 5 bases; J trimming: 0 bases; junction bases outside the gene matches: 7. This chain's CDR3 is CASSPLTGYSNQPQHF. The CDR3 DNA reads TGTGCCAGCAGCCCCTTGACAGGGTATAGCAATCAGCCCCAGCATTTT.

In its sample, this clone was seen once. Different DNA sequences within this sample yield the same CDR3. The chain joins TRBV6-1 to TRBJ1-2, with D possibly TRBD1 on 5 matching bases. The CDR3 sequence is 14 residues long. V was shortened by 0 bases and J by 4 bases, with 9 bases between the two germline ends. Germline V CDR1 and CDR2: MNHNS, SASEGT. As DNA, the CDR3 is TGTGCCAGCAGTGAAGCTGGCAGGGCCTATGGCTACACCTTC. Protein sequence: CASSEAGRAYGYTF.

This chain uses TRBV5-5 with TRBJ2-7; TRBD2 agrees at 8 bases. Germline-derived CDR1 and CDR2 are SGHKS and YYEKEE (reference sequence). The CDR3 has 14 residues. Trimming cost V 1 base and J 2 bases; bases outside gene matches: 2. The DNA of the CDR3 is TGTGCCAGCAGCTTGACTAGCGGTCCCTACGAGCAGTACTTC. Translated, it gives CASSLTSGPYEQYF.

The sample holds a few counts of this clone. The chain carries TRBV2 and TRBJ2-2; the D is unclear. V was pared by 4 bases and J by 1 base, with 10 bases between. From germline, CDR1 is SNHLY and CDR2 FYNNEI. The CDR3 spans 15 residues. CDR3 amino acids: CASSVVRMNTGELFF. The CDR3 DNA follows: TGTGCCAGCAGTGTAGTGCGGATGAACACCGGGGAGCTGTTTTTT.

This chain uses TRBV11-2 with TRBJ1-1; D is unresolved. Trimming stripped 1 base from V and 2 bases from J, with 11 bases between. The CDR3 sequence is 15 residues long. Germline assignment: CDR1 SGHAT and CDR2 FQNNGV. The CDR3 reads CASSLARSRNTEAFF. CDR3 in DNA: TGTGCCAGCAGCTTAGCTAGGAGCAGAAACACTGAAGCTTTCTTT.

The chain has TRBV4-1 and TRBJ2-5, with D possibly TRBD1 on 6 matching bases. The CDR3 is 15 residues long. V was clipped by 2 bases and J by 2 bases, with 12 bases between them. Germline CDR1 reads MGHRA; CDR2 reads YSYEKL. In nucleotides, the CDR3 is TGCGCCAGCAGCCAAACCTCCGGACAGCAAGAGACCCAGTACTTC. Protein: CASSQTSGQQETQYF.

This clone came up once. J is TRBJ2-7 and V is TRBV7-2, with D possibly called TRBD1 or TRBD2 (5 bases each). This CDR3 comprises 14 residues. Trimming left V 8 bases short and J 2 bases short, with 16 bases between. The V gene's germline CDR1 is SGHTA and CDR2 FQGNSA. CDR3 region: CASDATGAPYEQYF. CDR3 in DNA: TGTGCCAGCGACGCTACCGGGGCCCCCTACGAGCAGTACTTC.

The chain is built from TRBV7-3 and TRBJ2-2, with D perhaps TRBD2 (6 bases). V dropped 5 bases and J dropped 9 bases, with 16 bases sitting between them. The germline gives CDR1 SGHTA, CDR2 FQGTGA. This CDR3 has 14 amino acids. CDR3 DNA sequence: TGTGCCAGCAGCCCTAATCTCCTAGCGAGGGAGCTGTTTTTT. Its protein is CASSPNLLARELFF.

The chain couples TRBV28 to TRBJ1-1; D is ambiguous. Trimming took 4 bases from V and 1 from J, leaving 13 bases between them. This CDR3 spans 15 amino acids. Germline-derived CDR1 and CDR2 are MDHEN and SYDVKM. CDR3 DNA sequence: TGTGCCAGCAGTTCCCTCCTGGTTAAGAACACTGAAGCTTTCTTT. It yields the protein CASSSLLVKNTEAFF. The full variable domain, with the rest looked up from reference TRBV28 and TRBJ1-1, is DVKVTQSSRYLVKRTGEKVFLECVQDMDHENMFWYRQDPGLGLRLIYFSYDVKMKEKGDIPEGYSVSREKKERFSLILESASTNQTSMYLCASSSLLVKNTEAFFGQGTRLTVV.

The chain joins TRBV27 to TRBJ2-1; 7 positions agree with TRBD2. V was pared by 5 bases and J by 4 bases, with 5 bases of the junction left unmatched. CDR3 size: 14 residues. Germline CDR1 and CDR2: MNHEY and SMNVEV (reference sequence). The DNA of the CDR3 is TGTGCCAGCAGTGGGAGGGGAGCGTACAATGAGCAGTTCTTC. It translates to CASSGRGAYNEQFF.

J is TRBJ1-6 and V is TRBV7-3; D possibly corresponds to TRBD1 (5 bases). The germline V gene has CDR1 SGHTA and CDR2 FQGTGA. The V gene lost 4 bases and the J gene lost 7 bases, with 11 bases spanning the gap. This CDR3 spans 14 amino acids. CDR3 in DNA: TGTGCCAGCAGCTCGGGGGACGGGAATTCACCCCTCCACTTT. Translated: CASSSGDGNSPLHF.

The V gene is TRBV4-2, the J gene TRBJ2-3, with 11 bases fitting TRBD2. Trimming removed 0 bases from V and 2 bases from J; junction bases left unmatched: 4. The CDR3 length is 17 residues. The germline V gene has CDR1 LGHNA and CDR2 YNFKEQ. The CDR3 spells CASSQDRGLADTDTQYF. The CDR3 DNA follows: TGTGCCAGCAGCCAAGATCGGGGACTAGCGGACACAGATACGCAGTATTTT.

This clone was detected a few times. The V gene is TRBV4-2, the J gene TRBJ1-6; possibly TRBD1 for D (6 bases). V dropped 4 bases and J dropped 9 bases, with 7 bases sitting between them. Looked up from germline, CDR1 is LGHNA and CDR2 is YNFKEQ. The CDR3 is 12 amino acids. The CDR3 DNA follows: TGTGCCAGCAGCCGAGGGGGTTCACCCCTCCACTTT. This sequence encodes CASSRGGSPLHF.

This chain links TRBV14 with TRBJ2-2; D is perhaps TRBD1 or TRBD2 (7 bases each). The CDR3 sequence is 15 residues long. In germline, CDR1 is SGHDN, CDR2 FVKESK. V gave up 2 bases and J gave up 6 bases, with 13 bases separating them. Here the CDR3 reads CASSQLGGGSGELFF. In DNA form, the CDR3 reads TGTGCCAGCAGCCAACTGGGAGGGGGCTCCGGGGAGCTGTTTTTT.

The rearrangement links TRBV15 to TRBJ2-1; 7 bases line up with TRBD1. CDR1 is LNHNV, CDR2 YYDKDF, per germline (reference sequence). V was pared by 5 bases and J by 5 bases, with 6 bases of the junction left unmatched. CDR3 length: 14 residues. DNA of the CDR3: TGTGCCACCAGCCTGGGGACAGAGAACAATGAGCAGTTCTTC. This translates into CATSLGTENNEQFF.